The 28 T cell receptor beta chains below were found in one sample sequenced in a study of response to subunit inactivated influenza vaccine listed by TCRdb under 2018. Library preparation used RT-PCR. The instrument was an Illumina HiSeq 2500. TCRdb's own reprocessing of the public reads used fastp at Q25 and MiXCR and kept productive beta chains. One record per CDR3 amino acid sequence lists the most common genes and DNA. The sample data list about 780,000 distinct CDR3 sequences, and approximately 18% of these were observed just once. Under 13% of the sample is in the top ten clones. The sequences come from PBMCs from blood, collected 5 to 6 days after vaccination. The receptors stem from a man in his forties or fifties who received an inactivated influenza vaccine. Donor details come from another sample of the same person, matched by shared clones.

The gene calls are TRBV6-2 or TRBV6-3 and TRBJ2-5; D is possibly TRBD1 (5 bases). V was cut by 2 bases and J by 1 base, with 8 bases left in between. From germline, CDR1 is MNHEY and CDR2 SVGEGT. This CDR3 contains 14 residues. The CDR3 loop reads CASSYPDTQETQYF. The CDR3 DNA sequence: TGTGCCAGCAGTTACCCGGACACCCAAGAGACCCAGTACTTC.

This clonotype has just a few counts. The genes are TRBV10-3 and TRBJ2-1, with D possibly called TRBD1 or TRBD2 (6 bases each). Germline CDR1 ENHRY, CDR2 SYGVKD. V lost 4 bases to trimming and J lost 0 bases, with 10 bases between them. The length of the CDR3 is 15 residues. The CDR3 here is CAISGGGSSYNEQFF. As DNA, the CDR3 is TGTGCCATCAGTGGAGGGGGGAGCTCCTACAATGAGCAGTTCTTC.

This clonotype was observed a few times. The V call is TRBV6-5, the J call TRBJ2-5; D uncertain. CDR3 length: 11 amino acids. V lost 10 bases and J 5 bases, leaving 11 bases between the germline ends. Germline CDR1 and CDR2: MNHEY and SVGAGI. CDR3 protein: CATLRAETQYF. The DNA for the CDR3 is TGTGCCACCCTGCGAGCGGAGACCCAGTACTTC.

Ten or more counts support this clonotype. A junction boundary mismatches the germline segment, possibly from a read error. V usage is TRBV7-2 and J usage is TRBJ1-1, with TRBD1 matching over 8 bases. Germline lookup yields CDR1 SGHTA and CDR2 FQGNSA. This CDR3 comprises 14 residues. CDR3: CASSSQGAGTEAFF. In nucleotides, the CDR3 is TGCGCCAGCAGCTCGCAGGGGGCAGGAACTGAAGCTTTCTTT.

There are a few counts of this clonotype. This chain links TRBV4-1 with TRBJ1-2; TRBD1 is a possible D gene (5 bases). Germline CDR1 reads MGHRA; CDR2 reads YSYEKL. The V end was cut by 1 base, the J end by 8 bases, with 14 bases between. The CDR3 runs 14 residues. CDR3 bases: TGCGCCAGCAGCCAAGGGGGCCAGGGATGGGGCTACACCTTC. It translates to CASSQGGQGWGYTF.

The chain joins TRBV5-4 to TRBJ2-3, with D perhaps TRBD2 (7 bases). Trimming pared 0 bases from V and 3 bases from J, leaving 14 bases between. This CDR3 is 16 amino acids long. CDR1 is SGHNT, CDR2 YYREEE, per germline (reference sequence). CDR3 DNA sequence: TGTGCCAGCAGCTTGGTTTTAGGGGGGGGGACAGATACGCAGTATTTT. Amino acids: CASSLVLGGGTDTQYF.

The rearrangement links TRBV20-1 to TRBJ1-5; 9 bases agree with TRBD1. CDR3 length equals 13 residues. The trim removed 6 bases at V and 6 bases at J, leaving 6 bases unmatched. CDR1 is DFQATT, CDR2 SNEGSKA, per germline (reference sequence). The CDR3 reads CSANRGHGQPQHF. CDR3 DNA sequence: TGCAGTGCGAACAGGGGGCACGGTCAGCCCCAGCATTTT.

The V gene is TRBV20-1, the J gene TRBJ2-1, with 9 bases that match TRBD1. Germline V gives CDR1 DFQATT, CDR2 SNEGSKA (reference sequence). There are 15 residues in the CDR3. Unmatched junction bases numbered 9, after V lost 2 bases and J lost 7 bases. The CDR3 DNA follows: TGCAGTGCTAGAACCGGGACAGGGTTCAGGAATGAGCAGTTCTTC. Its translation is CSARTGTGFRNEQFF.

The CDR3 spells CSASGAGQHSYEQYF. The CDR3 coding sequence is TGCAGTGCTAGTGGCGCGGGACAGCACTCCTACGAGCAGTACTTC. The rearrangement uses TRBV20-1 and TRBJ2-7; the D gene is possibly TRBD1 (7 bases). Germline V gene lookup returns CDR1 DFQATT and CDR2 SNEGSKA (reference sequence). The CDR3 is 15 residues long. V lost 3 bases, J lost 0 bases, and 15 bases lay in between.

The rearrangement links TRBV16 to TRBJ2-4; D unresolved. This CDR3 has 14 amino acids. CDR1 KGHSY and CDR2 FQNENV come from the germline V gene. Deletions cut 2 bases from V and 0 bases from J, with 5 bases between. DNA for the CDR3: TGTGCCAGCAGCCAAACGAGAGCCAAAAACATTCAGTACTTC. Its translation is CASSQTRAKNIQYF.

This clonotype was observed a few times. The chain has TRBV28 and TRBJ1-2, with D unclear. V was shortened by 1 base and J by 4 bases, with 7 bases between the two germline ends. Germline-derived CDR1 and CDR2 are MDHEN and SYDVKM. This CDR3 contains 13 residues. CDR3 bases: TGTGCCAGCAGTTTATCGAAAACCTATGGCTACACCTTC. This gives the protein CASSLSKTYGYTF.

In regard to this clonotype: Since a much larger clone is just one base distant, this may be a read error. The CDR3 sequence: CASSQGEGNTGELFF. In nucleotides, the CDR3 is TGCGCCAGCAGCCAAGGAGAGGGGAACACCGGGGAGCTGTTTTTT. V is TRBV4-3 and J is TRBJ2-2; D is possibly TRBD2 (5 bases). Germline V gives CDR1 LGHNA, CDR2 YSLEER. CDR3 size: 15 residues. The ends were cut back, 1 base at V and 1 base at J, with 7 bases in the middle.

Concerning this clonotype itself: Given a much more abundant clone one base away, this may be a read error. The chain has TRBV7-9 and TRBJ2-7; 9 nucleotides line up with TRBD2. The length of the CDR3 is 15 residues. The germline gives CDR1 SEHNR, CDR2 FQNEAQ (reference sequence). With V trimmed by 4 bases and J by 7 bases, 11 bases remained unmatched. The CDR3 nucleotides read TGTGCCAGCAGCTCCCCCGGGACTAGCCTTACTGAGCAGTACTTC. It yields the protein CASSSPGTSLTEQYF.

This clonotype was seen more than once but under ten times. The rearrangement joins TRBV7-2 to TRBJ2-7; 9 bases are shared with TRBD1. The V gene end was trimmed by 1 base and the J gene end by 3 bases; junction bases not matched to a gene: 1. Germline V gene lookup returns CDR1 SGHTA and CDR2 FQGNSA. This CDR3 is 14 amino acids long. The CDR3, as DNA: TGTGCCAGCAGCTTAGAGGGACAGGGCTACGAGCAGTACTTC. Amino acids: CASSLEGQGYEQYF.

In this sample, this clonotype turned up once. This sequence joins TRBV9 and TRBJ2-1, with D perhaps TRBD1 or TRBD2 (6 bases each). Trimming left V 3 bases short and J 8 bases short, with 12 bases between. Per the germline V gene, CDR1 is SGDLS and CDR2 is YYNGEE. The CDR3 has 13 amino acids. CDR3 region: CASSAGGRDEQFF. CDR3 nucleotide sequence: TGTGCCAGCAGCGCTGGGGGGCGGGATGAGCAGTTCTTC.

In its sample, this clonotype was seen a few times. The gene calls are TRBV12-3 or TRBV12-4 and TRBJ1-4; D remains unclear. V was clipped by 6 bases and J by 1 base, with 12 bases between them. CDR3 size: 15 residues. The CDR3 reads CASSPDGLTNEKLFF. The CDR3 DNA follows: TGTGCCAGCAGCCCGGACGGACTAACTAATGAAAAACTGTTTTTT.

The table lists this clonotype with a count of one. The chain couples TRBV28 to TRBJ2-1, with D hard to call. This CDR3 has 11 amino acids. Germline-derived CDR1 and CDR2 are MDHEN and SYDVKM. V was clipped by 5 bases and J by 13 bases, with 12 bases between them. CDR3 bases: TGTGCCAGCAGTCCCCGGGTCGTTCAGTTCTTC. Encoded protein: CASSPRVVQFF.

This clonotype turned up a few times. The chain has TRBV11-1 and TRBJ2-1, with D perhaps TRBD2 (5 bases). Trimming took off 0 bases at V and 9 bases at J, with 12 bases between the two ends. The V gene's germline CDR1 is SGHAT and CDR2 FQDESV (reference sequence). The CDR3 is 14 amino acids. The chain's CDR3 is CASSLAGVLAEQFF. The CDR3 nucleotides read TGTGCCAGCAGCTTAGCGGGAGTTTTGGCTGAGCAGTTCTTC.

The rearrangement uses TRBV4-1 and TRBJ2-7; the D gene could be TRBD1 or TRBD2 (7 bases each). This CDR3 is 17 amino acids long. V was pared by 1 base and J by 3 bases, with 19 bases between. Germline V lookup: CDR1 MGHRA, CDR2 YSYEKL. This CDR3 reads CASSQVPSGGGFYEQYF. The CDR3 bases are TGCGCCAGCAGCCAAGTTCCCTCAGGGGGGGGCTTCTACGAGCAGTACTTC.

This sequence joins TRBV15 and TRBJ1-1; D unresolved. V was clipped by 0 bases and J by 0 bases, with 8 bases between them. Germline V gene lookup returns CDR1 LNHNV and CDR2 YYDKDF (reference sequence). The CDR3 extends over 15 amino acids. The CDR3 DNA reads as TGTGCCACCAGCAGAGAAAAGACATTGAACACTGAAGCTTTCTTT. Translated: CATSREKTLNTEAFF. Using reference TRBV15 and TRBJ1-1 for the parts outside the CDR3, the full variable domain is DAMVIQNPRYQVTQFGKPVTLSCSQTLNHNVMYWYQQKSSQAPKLLFHYYDKDFNNEADTPDNFQSRRPNTSFCFLDIRSPGLGDTAMYLCATSREKTLNTEAFFGQGTRLTVV.

The sample holds a few counts of this clonotype. The chain joins TRBV29-1 to TRBJ1-1; D perhaps matches TRBD1 (6 bases). The germline V gene has CDR1 SQVTM and CDR2 ANQGSEA. Trimming took 7 bases from V and 2 from J, leaving 11 bases between them. The CDR3 has 12 amino acids. The chain's CDR3 is CSATGFNTEAFF. CDR3 nucleotide sequence: TGCAGCGCAACAGGGTTTAACACTGAAGCTTTCTTT.

Many counts were recorded for this clonotype. V usage is TRBV5-1 and J usage is TRBJ1-2, with a weak D call TRBD1 (5 bases). The ends were cut back, 2 bases at V and 7 bases at J, with 12 bases in the middle. The CDR3 runs 13 residues. Germline loops: CDR1 SGHRS, CDR2 YFSETQ. The CDR3 nucleotides are TGCGCCAGCAGCTTTCAAGGGGCAGGTGGCTACACCTTC. It specifies CASSFQGAGGYTF.

This clonotype was seen many times. The chain has TRBV29-1 and TRBJ1-1; D is unclear. The germline V gene encodes CDR1 SQVTM and CDR2 ANQGSEA. The CDR3 is 10 amino acids. Between the trimmed V and J ends, which lost 7 bases and 3 bases, there was a span of 6 bases. The CDR3 loop is CSARDTEAFF. The DNA for the CDR3 is TGCAGCGCCCGGGACACTGAAGCTTTCTTT.

This clonotype was counted a few times. CDR3 in DNA: TGTGCCACCAGTGACATAAACAGGGGGAATAATGAGCAGTTCTTC. Translation: CATSDINRGNNEQFF. V usage is TRBV24-1 and J usage is TRBJ2-1; 8 bases line up with TRBD1. Per germline, CDR1 KGHDR and CDR2 SFDVKD. This CDR3 is 15 amino acids long. The J segment lost 7 bases and the V segment lost 4 bases, leaving 8 bases of the junction unmatched.

There are many counts of this clonotype. V and J are TRBV5-1 and TRBJ2-7; D not certain. In germline, CDR1 is SGHRS, CDR2 YFSETQ. This CDR3 has 14 amino acids. Between the trimmed V and J ends, which lost 4 bases and 0 bases, there was a span of 11 bases. DNA of the CDR3: TGCGCCAGCAGCCCCGGGCCCGACTCCTACGAGCAGTACTTC. Its translation: CASSPGPDSYEQYF.

This clonotype was detected only a few times. The chain has TRBV15 and TRBJ2-5; no definite D call. With 3 bases removed from V and 2 bases from J, the gap between germline ends came to 7 bases. This CDR3 is 13 amino acids long. Germline CDR1 is LNHNV and CDR2 is YYDKDF (reference sequence). This chain's CDR3 is CATSRGAQETQYF. Here the CDR3 DNA reads TGTGCCACCAGCAGGGGTGCACAAGAGACCCAGTACTTC.

The CDR3 loop is CAISDFQETQYF. In DNA form, the CDR3 reads TGTGCCATCAGTGACTTCCAAGAGACCCAGTACTTC. V usage is TRBV10-3 and J usage is TRBJ2-5, with D uncertain. Germline loops: CDR1 ENHRY, CDR2 SYGVKD. Between the trimmed V and J ends, which lost 3 bases and 1 base, there was a span of 3 bases. The CDR3 length is 12 residues.

The chain carries TRBV12-3 or TRBV12-4 and TRBJ1-2; D may be TRBD1 (5 bases). This CDR3 contains 15 residues. Trimming removed 3 bases at V and 8 bases at J, with 19 bases between. The DNA of the CDR3 is TGTGCCAGCAGTTTCACCCGCCGGGGGAGGGGAGGCTACACCTTC. Amino acids: CASSFTRRGRGGYTF.